The T cell receptor (beta chain) described here comes from a study of T-cell reconstitution after alpha-beta-depleted transplantation in children. V dropped 6 bases and J dropped 2 bases, with 13 bases sitting between them. CDR3 length equals 15 residues. The TCRbeta library incorporated unique molecular identifiers. Using its own MiXCR run on the PCR reads, TCRdb lists one record per CDR3 protein. The table lists some 600,000 distinct CDR3 sequences, roughly 17% of them singletons. The TCR comes from a human donor who donated a stem cell graft to a child with acute myeloid leukemia. This material consisted of PBMCs from the stem cell graft donor, taken from the stem cell graft. The chain has TRBV12-3 or TRBV12-4 and TRBJ1-4; no clear D. CDR3 loop: CASSRQASTNEKLFF. The CDR3 DNA sequence: TGTGCCAGCAGCCGCCAGGCAAGCACTAATGAAAAACTGTTTTTT.